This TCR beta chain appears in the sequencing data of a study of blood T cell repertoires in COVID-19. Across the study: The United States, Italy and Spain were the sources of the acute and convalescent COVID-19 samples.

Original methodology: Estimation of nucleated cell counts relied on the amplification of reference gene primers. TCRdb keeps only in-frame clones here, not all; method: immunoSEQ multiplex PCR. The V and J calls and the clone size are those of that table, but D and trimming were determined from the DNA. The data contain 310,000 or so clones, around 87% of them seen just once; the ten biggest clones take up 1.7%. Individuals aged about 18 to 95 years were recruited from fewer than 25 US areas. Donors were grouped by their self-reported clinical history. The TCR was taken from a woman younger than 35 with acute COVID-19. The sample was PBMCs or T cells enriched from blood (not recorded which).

CDR3 in amino acids: CASSLGTSGVNTGELFF. In DNA, the CDR3 is TGTGCCAGCAGCTTAGGTACTAGCGGAGTGAACACCGGGGAGCTGTTTTTT. V gene TRBV7-6 combines with J gene TRBJ2-2; 8 bases line up with TRBD2. The CDR3 is 17 residues long. The germline gives CDR1 SGHVS, CDR2 FNYEAQ. V trimming: 1 base; J trimming: 1 base; junction bases outside the gene matches: 5.